The rows below give T cell receptor beta chains drawn from one sample of a study of CD8+CD57+ T cells in acquired aplastic anemia. TCRdb called the reads again in MiXCR, with one record for every CDR3 protein. This table holds about 180,000 distinct CDR3 sequences, roughly three fifths found once. What was sequenced was sorted CD4+, CD8+, or CD8+CD57+ T cells (not recorded which) from PBMCs. These receptors all stem from a human donor with aplastic anemia. Each CDR3 is given with its conserved first and last residue. The size of a clone is reported for some rows only, either as once, few or many, or as a class for expanded clones.

size	V	J	CDR3
.	TRBV24-1	TRBJ2-1	CATSGGGHLGTGKNEQFF
once	TRBV20-1	TRBJ2-1	CSARDLAGGPYNEQFF
many	TRBV5-1	TRBJ1-1	CASSLGPVENTEAFF
.	TRBV7-2	TRBJ2-7	CASRTGTATYEQYF
.	TRBV5-1	TRBJ2-7	CASRRDREYEQYF
.	TRBV10-1	TRBJ2-1	CASSELGGGRAENEQFF
.	TRBV7-9	TRBJ2-7	CASSLRDVSYEQYF
.	TRBV7-6	TRBJ2-7	CASSFLDGEQYF
.	TRBV12-3/TRBV12-4	TRBJ1-1	CASSLGETEAFF
.	TRBV7-9	TRBJ2-7	CASSLVPGQGSDEQYF
few	TRBV12-3/TRBV12-4	TRBJ2-7	CASSRQANYEQYF
.	TRBV12-3/TRBV12-4	TRBJ2-7	CASSSGTGQDEQYF
.	TRBV2	TRBJ1-2	CASSVQGGNYGYTF
.	TRBV9	TRBJ2-1	CASSVGTSGSYNEQFF
.	TRBV19	TRBJ2-7	CASSRGDRGFEIYEQYF
.	TRBV7-2	TRBJ2-3	CASSPQGNTDTQYF
many	TRBV2	TRBJ1-2	CASSESRTAPYGYTF
.	TRBV7-2	TRBJ2-3	CASSLAGSGDTQYF
many	TRBV2	TRBJ1-1	CASSEFNLGAFF
few	TRBV2	TRBJ2-6	CASSGVLPGANVLTF
.	TRBV20-1	TRBJ1-3	CSASPPGRSSGNTIYF
.	TRBV11-2	TRBJ2-7	CASRRTPGGTSSYEQYF